This entry lists 19 T cell receptor beta chains sequenced from one sample in a study of cytomegalovirus exposure and HLA in healthy donors (dated by TCRdb to the late 2010s). The library was produced with the immunoSEQ multiplex PCR assay. For the multiplex PCR, a mixture combining 60 forward primers for TCR Vbeta segments and 13 reverse primers for TCR Jbeta segments was used. As stored in TCRdb, this immuneACCESS dataset retains in-frame rearrangements with V and J assigned. A fraction of the clones does not appear; measured against another copy, unresolved V genes explain less than half of the discrepancy, and the remainder lacks a known reason. A total of about 160,000 clones appear in this sample, approximately 84% of them only once. Jointly, the top ten make up around 6.6% of the sample. Sequencing was performed on PBMCs. Every receptor here comes from a male donor in good health and CMV-seropositive.

The chain links TRBV19 to TRBJ1-2, with 7 bases that match TRBD1. The CDR3 totals 17 residues. The V gene end was trimmed by 6 bases and the J gene end by 4 bases; junction bases not matched to a gene: 17. Germline loops: CDR1 LNHDA, CDR2 SQIVND (reference sequence). The CDR3 region is CASSFLLLGGRRYGYTF. CDR3 bases: TGTGCCAGTAGCTTCCTACTACTAGGGGGCCGGCGCTATGGCTACACCTTC.

The V call is TRBV7-9, the J call TRBJ2-7; 7 bases agree with TRBD1. This CDR3 has 15 residues. The germline CDR1 and CDR2 sequences are SEHNR and FQNEAQ (reference sequence). V shed 1 base and J 6 bases; nucleotides not matched to a gene: 9. The CDR3 loop is CASSLGQGIGREQYF. The CDR3, as DNA: TGTGCCAGCAGCTTAGGACAGGGTATTGGGCGCGAGCAGTACTTC.

The chain has TRBV7-9 and TRBJ1-1; D gene uncertain. The V end was cut by 1 base, the J end by 6 bases, with 6 bases between. There are 12 residues in the CDR3. The germline V gene has CDR1 SEHNR and CDR2 FQNEAQ (reference sequence). The CDR3 DNA sequence: TGTGCCAGCAGCTTAGTCTTCGCTGAAGCTTTCTTT. Its protein product is CASSLVFAEAFF.

J is TRBJ2-7 and V is TRBV10-3, with a weak D call TRBD1 (6 bases). This CDR3 contains 13 residues. Germline-derived CDR1 and CDR2 are ENHRY and SYGVKD. The V and J ends lost 10 bases and 1 base respectively, with 14 bases between them. The CDR3 here is CATRGAQSYEQYF. The DNA for the CDR3 is TGTGCCACCAGGGGAGCCCAGTCCTACGAGCAGTACTTC.

A few counts support this clone. The chain employs TRBV5-4 and TRBJ1-5; the match to TRBD1 covers 7 bases. The germline V gene encodes CDR1 SGHNT and CDR2 YYREEE (reference sequence). The CDR3 loop spans 14 amino acids. Unmatched junction bases numbered 2, after V lost 0 bases and J lost 5 bases. CDR3 sequence reads: CASSLEGGDQPQHF. CDR3 nucleotide sequence: TGTGCCAGCAGCTTGGAAGGGGGCGATCAGCCCCAGCATTTT.

The V and J genes are TRBV10-3 and TRBJ1-5, with 7 nucleotides matching TRBD1. The V gene end was trimmed by 4 bases and the J gene end by 7 bases; junction bases not matched to a gene: 13. The germline V gene encodes CDR1 ENHRY and CDR2 SYGVKD. CDR3 size: 16 residues. The CDR3 loop is CAISGSDRERGQPQHF. The CDR3 region has the DNA TGTGCCATCAGTGGTTCCGACAGGGAAAGGGGCCAGCCCCAGCATTTT.

This sequence joins TRBV6-5 and TRBJ1-5, with 8 positions matching TRBD1. With V trimmed by 4 bases and J by 6 bases, 8 bases remained unmatched. Germline V gene lookup returns CDR1 MNHEY and CDR2 SVGAGI. The CDR3 has 15 residues. The CDR3 DNA follows: TGTGCCAGCAGTTCCACCGACAGGGGTAGTCAGCCCCAGCATTTT. Translating it yields CASSSTDRGSQPQHF.

There are a few counts of this clone. The rearrangement links TRBV7-6 to TRBJ2-3, with D possibly TRBD2 on 6 matching bases. Trimming removed 1 base at V and 1 base at J, with 15 bases between. From germline, CDR1 is SGHVS and CDR2 FNYEAQ. The CDR3 runs to 17 residues. The CDR3, as DNA: TGTGCCAGCAGCTTAGGACTAGTGTTCGGAGGCACAGATACGCAGTATTTT. It specifies CASSLGLVFGGTDTQYF.

The chain couples TRBV4-2 to TRBJ2-3; 9 nucleotides line up with TRBD2. The germline gives CDR1 LGHNA, CDR2 YNFKEQ. The CDR3 totals 16 residues. The V and J ends lost 4 bases and 4 bases, in that order; junction bases with no gene match: 9. The chain's CDR3 is CASSLLRTSDPDTQYF. CDR3 coding DNA: TGTGCCAGCAGCCTCCTAAGGACTAGCGATCCAGATACGCAGTATTTT.

On this clone: This specimen includes other DNA sequences encoding the same CDR3. The chain has TRBV19 and TRBJ2-7; 7 nucleotides line up with TRBD1. V dropped 5 bases and J dropped 2; count of bases not matched to a gene: 6. The CDR3 is 14 residues long. In germline, CDR1 is LNHDA, CDR2 SQIVND (reference sequence). The CDR3 DNA is TGTGCCAGTAGTTTCCCCGACAGGGCCTACGAGCAGTACTTC. Amino acids: CASSFPDRAYEQYF.

The gene calls are TRBV19 and TRBJ2-7, with TRBD1 matching over 7 bases. Trimming removed 2 bases from V and 3 bases from J; junction bases left unmatched: 1. The length of the CDR3 is 13 residues. The germline gives CDR1 LNHDA, CDR2 SQIVND (reference sequence). CDR3: CASSIQGDYEQYF. Here the CDR3 DNA reads TGTGCCAGTAGTATACAGGGGGACTACGAGCAGTACTTC.

The gene calls are TRBV2 and TRBJ2-7, with D possibly being TRBD1 (6 bases). V was trimmed by 7 bases and J by 1 base, leaving 20 bases between them. Germline values: CDR1 SNHLY, CDR2 FYNNEI. The CDR3 spans 16 residues. The CDR3 loop reads CASTKPQEGGSYEQYF. CDR3 in DNA: TGTGCCAGCACCAAACCCCAGGAAGGGGGTTCCTACGAGCAGTACTTC.

V is TRBV19 and J is TRBJ2-7; 8 bases line up with TRBD2. V gave up 1 base and J gave up 4 bases; unmatched junction bases: 12. CDR1 and CDR2 (germline): LNHDA, SQIVND (reference sequence). This CDR3 contains 17 residues. The CDR3 protein is CASSIAGGGTSPYEQYF. CDR3 bases: TGTGCCAGTAGTATAGCAGGCGGGGGGACATCTCCGTACGAGCAGTACTTC.

This chain connects TRBV6-5 to TRBJ2-1; TRBD1 matches at 8 bases. Looked up from germline, CDR1 is MNHEY and CDR2 is SVGAGI. The CDR3 is made up of 15 amino acids. Trimming at V came to 2 bases and at J to 3 bases, leaving 3 bases not matched to a gene. CDR3 amino acids: CASSYMGQVYNEQFF. The CDR3 nucleotides are TGTGCCAGCAGTTACATGGGACAGGTCTACAATGAGCAGTTCTTC.

The chain joins TRBV4-3 to TRBJ1-2; TRBD1 matches at 10 bases. Germline V gives CDR1 LGHNA, CDR2 YSLEER. V lost 1 base and J lost 8; bases outside the gene matches: 1. CDR3 length: 13 amino acids. In DNA, the CDR3 is TGCGCCAGCAGCCAAGGGACAGGGGGAGGCTACACCTTC. The encoded protein is CASSQGTGGGYTF.

This sequence joins TRBV29-1 and TRBJ2-3, with 9 nucleotides matching TRBD2. The V and J ends lost 8 bases and 5 bases, in that order; junction bases with no gene match: 8. The CDR3 has 13 residues. Looked up from germline, CDR1 is SQVTM and CDR2 is ANQGSEA. The CDR3 bases are TGCAGCACCAATCGGCGGGGGGGAGATACGCAGTATTTT. This encodes CSTNRRGGDTQYF.

V is TRBV30 and J is TRBJ1-6, with 12 bases fitting TRBD1. The CDR3 sequence is 13 residues long. In germline, CDR1 is GTSNPN, CDR2 SVGIG (reference sequence). The CDR3 region has the DNA TGTGCAAGGGACAGGGGGCTTGGTTCACCCCTCCACTTT. It encodes CARDRGLGSPLHF.

This sequence joins TRBV9 and TRBJ1-1; unclear D gene. Germline V gene sequence: CDR1 SGDLS, CDR2 YYNGEE. V lost 4 bases and J lost 3, with 7 bases in between. CDR3 length: 12 amino acids. CDR3 residues: CASSMRDTEAFF. The CDR3 bases are TGTGCCAGCAGCATGCGCGACACTGAAGCTTTCTTT.

V gene TRBV18 combines with J gene TRBJ2-1; D gene unclear. Germline CDR1 and CDR2: KGHSH and LQKENI. The V gene lost 2 bases and the J gene lost 4 bases, with 15 bases spanning the gap. CDR3 length equals 16 residues. The CDR3 loop reads CASSPIAVRIYNEQFF. CDR3 sequence (DNA): TGTGCCAGCTCACCAATCGCAGTGAGGATTTACAATGAGCAGTTCTTC.